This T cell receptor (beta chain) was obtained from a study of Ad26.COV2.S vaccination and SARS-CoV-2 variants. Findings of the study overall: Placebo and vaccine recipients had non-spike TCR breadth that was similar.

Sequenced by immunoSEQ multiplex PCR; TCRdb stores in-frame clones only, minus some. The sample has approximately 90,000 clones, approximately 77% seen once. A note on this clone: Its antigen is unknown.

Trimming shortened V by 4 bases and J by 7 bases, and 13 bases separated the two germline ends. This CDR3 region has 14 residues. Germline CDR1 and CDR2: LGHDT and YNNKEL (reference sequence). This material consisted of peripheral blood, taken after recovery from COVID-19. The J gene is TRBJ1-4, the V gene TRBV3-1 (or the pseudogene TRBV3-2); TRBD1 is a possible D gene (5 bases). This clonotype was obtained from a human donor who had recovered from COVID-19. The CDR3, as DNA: TGTGCCAGCAGCCCTCCACGAGGGGCTGAAAAACTGTTTTTT. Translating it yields CASSPPRGAEKLFF.